This T cell receptor beta chain is drawn from a study of T cells after yellow fever vaccination. Study-level points and caveats: A small proportion of clonotypes was detected in both the CD4 and CD8 compartments.

The count of this clonotype is one. Its antigen is undetermined. UMIs and a universal primer site were added when TCR cDNA was made by 5'RACE template switching. MiXCR was run by TCRdb on the 5' RACE reads, yielding one entry per CDR3 protein. The table includes approximately 510,000 distinct CDR3 sequences, roughly a fifth detected once. Trimming removed 5 bases at V and 6 bases at J, with 14 bases between. The CDR3 spans 14 residues. The germline V gene has CDR1 MDHEN and CDR2 SYDVKM. The sequence derives from a man between 18 and 35 years old who received the YFV17D yellow fever vaccine. The chain is built from TRBV28 and TRBJ1-5; D remains ambiguous. The material was PBMCs, obtained approximately 22 days after the first yellow fever vaccination. This CDR3 reads CASSPLLGFQPQHF. CDR3 coding DNA: TGTGCCAGCAGTCCGCTCCTCGGGTTTCAGCCCCAGCATTTT.